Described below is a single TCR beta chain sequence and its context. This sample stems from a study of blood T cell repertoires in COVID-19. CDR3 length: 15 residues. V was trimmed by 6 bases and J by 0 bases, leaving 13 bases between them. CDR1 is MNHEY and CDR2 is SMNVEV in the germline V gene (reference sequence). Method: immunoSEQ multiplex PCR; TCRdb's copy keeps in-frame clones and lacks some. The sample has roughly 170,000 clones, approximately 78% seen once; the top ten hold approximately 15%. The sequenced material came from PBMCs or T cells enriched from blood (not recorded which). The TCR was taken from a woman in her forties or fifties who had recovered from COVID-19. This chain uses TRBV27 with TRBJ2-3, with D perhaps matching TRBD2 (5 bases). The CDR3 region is CASSPGLVSTDTQYF. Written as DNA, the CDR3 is TGTGCCAGCAGCCCCGGACTGGTTAGCACAGATACGCAGTATTTT.